Sequencing of this T cell receptor beta chain was carried out in a study of cytomegalovirus exposure and HLA in healthy donors. About the study: Of over 300 genotyped donors, around 84% clustered with self-reported Caucasian donors.

Study-wide results and caveats: A missense variant in DCLRE1C was later tied to TCR beta V- and J-gene trimming. Later analysis revealed greater clonal expansion in HLA-associated TCR beta chains than in equally common others.

On this clone: Antigen: not known.

The PCR employed 60 Vbeta primers together with 13 Jbeta primers. Assay used: immunoSEQ multiplex PCR; TCRdb lists only in-frame clones, some missing. This table has some 100,000 clones, 75% to 85% appearing once. Germline CDR1 MGHRA, CDR2 YSYEKL. Trimming removed 2 bases from V and 1 base from J, with 18 bases in between. The CDR3 has 17 residues. This sequence joins TRBV4-1 and TRBJ2-7; D unresolved. The TCR comes from a female donor in good health and CMV-seropositive. The material sequenced was PBMCs. The CDR3 is CASSQTLPVTVSYEQYF. The CDR3 DNA reads as TGCGCCAGCAGCCAAACCCTCCCCGTAACAGTTTCCTACGAGCAGTACTTC.